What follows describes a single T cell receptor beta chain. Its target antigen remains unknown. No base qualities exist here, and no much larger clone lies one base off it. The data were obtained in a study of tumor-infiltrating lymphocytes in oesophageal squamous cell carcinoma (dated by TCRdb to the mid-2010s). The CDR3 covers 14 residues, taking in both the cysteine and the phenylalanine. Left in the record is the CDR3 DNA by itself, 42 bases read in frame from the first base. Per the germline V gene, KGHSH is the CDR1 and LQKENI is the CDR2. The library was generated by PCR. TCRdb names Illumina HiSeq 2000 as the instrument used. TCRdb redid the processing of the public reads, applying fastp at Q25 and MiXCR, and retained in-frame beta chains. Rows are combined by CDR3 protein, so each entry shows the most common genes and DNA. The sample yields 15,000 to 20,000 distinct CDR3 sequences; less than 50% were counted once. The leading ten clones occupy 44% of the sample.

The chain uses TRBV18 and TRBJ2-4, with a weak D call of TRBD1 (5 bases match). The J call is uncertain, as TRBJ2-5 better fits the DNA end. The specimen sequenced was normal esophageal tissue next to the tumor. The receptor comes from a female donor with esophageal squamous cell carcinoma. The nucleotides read TGTGCCAGCTCGCCTGAAGGGGTCAGGGAGACCCAGTACTTC. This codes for CASSPEGVRETQYF.